One sample yielded the 9 T cell receptor beta chains listed below, sequenced in a study of CD8+ T cells in alopecia areata. TCR sequencing used cDNA made by reverse transcription of extracted RNA. Assay: immunoSEQ multiplex PCR; the TCRdb copy retains only in-frame clones and omits some. Among 200,000 to 250,000 clones listed, 57% were seen once. The sample in question was CD4+ T cells sorted from blood, obtained at week 0. The origin of the receptors is a human donor with alopecia areata.

This clone was seen only a few times. The chain is built from TRBV7-8 and TRBJ1-1, with D hard to call. The V and J ends lost 1 base and 7 bases respectively, with 13 bases between them. The germline CDR1 and CDR2 sequences are SGHVS and FQNEAQ. The CDR3 has 14 residues. CDR3 region: CASSLEGRYGEAFF. The DNA for the CDR3 is TGTGCCAGCAGCTTAGAGGGCAGGTATGGTGAAGCTTTCTTT.

Remarks on this clone: The sample has other DNA sequences that encode this CDR3 too. The chain uses TRBV30 and TRBJ2-7; weak D call: TRBD1 (6 bases). The germline V and J ends were trimmed by 2 bases and 4 bases, with 9 bases remaining between them. The CDR3 is 12 amino acids. The germline V gene encodes CDR1 GTSNPN and CDR2 SVGIG (reference sequence). CDR3 bases: TGTGCCTGGAGTCCACAGGGATACGAGCAGTACTTC. Protein sequence: CAWSPQGYEQYF.

The chain joins TRBV30 to TRBJ2-3; TRBD2 agrees at 7 bases. Germline V CDR1 and CDR2: GTSNPN, SVGIG (reference sequence). The J segment lost 0 bases and the V segment lost 3 bases, leaving 6 bases of the junction unmatched. CDR3 length: 15 amino acids. CDR3 sequence reads: CAWSPLASSTDTQYF. The DNA for the CDR3 is TGTGCCTGGAGCCCACTAGCGTCAAGCACAGATACGCAGTATTTT. Complete variable domain (other parts from reference TRBV30 and TRBJ2-3): SQTIHQWPATLVQPVGSPLSLECTVEGTSNPNLYWYRQAAGRGLQLLFYSVGIGQISSEVPQNLSASRPQDRQFILSSKKLLLSDSGFYLCAWSPLASSTDTQYFGPGTRLTVL.

Written as DNA, the CDR3 is TGTGCCAGCAGCGTAGAAGGAGGGCCGAACACCGGGGAGCTGTTTTTT. Its translation is CASSVEGGPNTGELFF. The V call is TRBV9, the J call TRBJ2-2; weak D call: TRBD2 (6 bases). The V end lost 0 bases, the J end lost 0 bases, and 9 bases lay between the germline ends. CDR1 and CDR2 (germline): SGDLS, YYNGEE. The CDR3 has 16 residues.

V is TRBV9 and J is TRBJ2-3, with D possibly being TRBD2 (5 bases). The CDR3 extends over 15 amino acids. Germline-derived CDR1 and CDR2 are SGDLS and YYNGEE. Between the trimmed V and J ends, which lost 4 bases and 4 bases, there was a span of 16 bases. The CDR3 DNA reads TGTGCCAGCAGCCCGATGAGAGGGTACGCAGATACGCAGTATTTT. It specifies CASSPMRGYADTQYF.

The chain couples TRBV18 to TRBJ2-7; D possibly corresponds to TRBD2 (6 bases). In germline, CDR1 is KGHSH, CDR2 LQKENI. This CDR3 has 14 amino acids. Trimming shortened V by 3 bases and J by 4 bases, and 13 bases separated the two germline ends. The DNA for the CDR3 is TGTGCCAGCTCACCGGCGGGGACCAAATACGAGCAGTACTTC. It encodes CASSPAGTKYEQYF. Together with reference TRBV18 and TRBJ2-7, the CDR3 gives the full variable domain: NAGVMQNPRHLVRRRGQEARLRCSPMKGHSHVYWYRQLPEEGLKFMVYLQKENIIDESGMPKERFSAEFPKEGPSILRIQQVVRGDSAAYFCASSPAGTKYEQYFGPGTRLTVT.

This clone was seen a few times. This chain uses TRBV6-1 with TRBJ1-2; no clear D gene. Germline V CDR1 and CDR2: MNHNS, SASEGT. This CDR3 is built from 15 residues. Trimming took 4 bases from V and 4 from J, leaving 16 bases between them. The CDR3 coding sequence is TGTGCCAGCAGTGGTCAGACCTGGGGTTTCTATGGCTACACCTTC. This encodes CASSGQTWGFYGYTF.

Remarks on this clone: One end of the junction is discordant with germline, which a read error may explain. The chain combines TRBV7-7 with TRBJ2-5; D perhaps matches TRBD2 (5 bases). The germline CDR1 and CDR2 sequences are SSHAT and FNYEAQ (reference sequence). The CDR3 runs to 16 residues. In DNA form, the CDR3 reads TGTGCTAGCAGCCCCAGCGGCCGAGCGATGGGTGAGACCCAGTACTTC. Translating it yields CASSPSGRAMGETQYF.

The chain employs TRBV29-1 and TRBJ1-2; 9 bases match TRBD1. This CDR3 is built from 15 residues. J gave up 3 bases and V 5 bases, and 10 bases lay outside the gene matches. The germline V gene has CDR1 SQVTM and CDR2 ANQGSEA. The CDR3 DNA reads TGCAGCGTTAACGAGAGGACAGGGGAACACTATGGCTACACCTTC. Protein sequence: CSVNERTGEHYGYTF.